A selection of T cell receptor beta chains follows, all from one sample in a study of CD8 T cells in Susac syndrome. In TCRdb, the immunoSEQ multiplex PCR reads were re-called with MiXCR into one record per CDR3 protein. The repertoire holds 200,000 to 300,000 distinct CDR3 sequences, with about 96% as singletons. The sequencing input was CD4+ T cells from PBMCs. Source of these receptors: a human donor with Susac syndrome. Each CDR3 is given with its conserved first and last residue. A D gene is named only where the DNA matches it firmly. Where a row states a size, it is once, few, many or the class of an expanded clone; other rows omit it.

j_gene: TRBJ2-1; d_gene: .; abundance: .; v_gene: TRBV12-3/TRBV12-4; CDR3nt: TGTGCCAGCAGTCCCAATACGGGAATCAATGAGCAGTTCTTC; CDR3aa: CASSPNTGINEQFF
j_gene: TRBJ2-3; d_gene: .; abundance: few; v_gene: TRBV19; CDR3nt: TGTGCCAGTAGTAGGCTCACAGATACGCAGTATTTT; CDR3aa: CASSRLTDTQYF
j_gene: TRBJ1-2; d_gene: TRBD1; abundance: .; v_gene: TRBV23-1; CDR3nt: TGCGCCAGCAGTCCCCCAGAGAGGACAGGGAGCGATTACGGCTACACCTTC; CDR3aa: CASSPPERTGSDYGYTF
j_gene: TRBJ2-7; d_gene: .; abundance: .; v_gene: TRBV20-1; CDR3nt: TGCAGTGCTAGGGGAATAGGGAAGTGGGACGACGAGCAGTACTTC; CDR3aa: CSARGIGKWDDEQYF
j_gene: TRBJ2-2; d_gene: .; abundance: .; v_gene: TRBV24-1; CDR3nt: TGTGCCACCAGTGAGGACAAGAACACCGGGGAGCTGTTTTTT; CDR3aa: CATSEDKNTGELFF
j_gene: TRBJ1-5; d_gene: TRBD1; abundance: .; v_gene: TRBV23-1; CDR3nt: TGCGCCAGCAGTCCAGGAGGGACAGGGGAGGGGATGTGGAGCAATCAGCCCCAGCATTTT; CDR3aa: CASSPGGTGEGMWSNQPQHF
j_gene: TRBJ1-1; d_gene: .; abundance: .; v_gene: TRBV7-9; CDR3nt: TGTGCCAGCAGACCGACAGGGAACACTGAAGCTTTCTTT; CDR3aa: CASRPTGNTEAFF
j_gene: TRBJ2-7; d_gene: TRBD2; abundance: .; v_gene: TRBV20-1; CDR3nt: TGCAGTGCTGCGACTAGCGGGAGTTTCGACGAGCAGTACTTC; CDR3aa: CSAATSGSFDEQYF
j_gene: TRBJ1-5; d_gene: .; abundance: .; v_gene: TRBV3-1; CDR3nt: TGTGCCAGCAGCCAAGCAGGGATAGGGGCCAATCAGCCCCAGCATTTT; CDR3aa: CASSQAGIGANQPQHF
j_gene: TRBJ1-5; d_gene: TRBD1; abundance: .; v_gene: TRBV30; CDR3nt: TGTGCCTGGAGTGGACAGGGACGTCAGCCCCAGCATTTT; CDR3aa: CAWSGQGRQPQHF
j_gene: TRBJ2-3; d_gene: .; abundance: .; v_gene: TRBV28; CDR3nt: TGTGCCAGCAGTACCCCCGGTTGGAGGGGCAGTAGAGATACGCAGTATTTT; CDR3aa: CASSTPGWRGSRDTQYF
j_gene: TRBJ2-2; d_gene: .; abundance: .; v_gene: TRBV2; CDR3nt: TGTGCCAGCATTAACACCGGGGAGCTGTTTTTT; CDR3aa: CASINTGELFF
j_gene: TRBJ1-1; d_gene: .; abundance: .; v_gene: TRBV2; CDR3nt: TGTGCCAGCAGGGGGACCATAAACACTGAAGCTTTCTTT; CDR3aa: CASRGTINTEAFF
j_gene: TRBJ2-1; d_gene: TRBD2; abundance: .; v_gene: TRBV29-1; CDR3nt: TGCAGCGTTGGGGGGAGGGCTAGCGGGATCCCCAATGAGCAGTTCTTC; CDR3aa: CSVGGRASGIPNEQFF
j_gene: TRBJ2-1; d_gene: TRBD1; abundance: .; v_gene: TRBV28; CDR3nt: TGTGCCAGCAGAACCGCGGGACAGGGCTACAATGAGCAGTTCTTC; CDR3aa: CASRTAGQGYNEQFF
j_gene: TRBJ1-1; d_gene: .; abundance: few; v_gene: TRBV7-6; CDR3nt: TGTGCCAGCAGCCGGGGACAGAACACTGAAGCTTTCTTT; CDR3aa: CASSRGQNTEAFF
j_gene: TRBJ2-1; d_gene: .; abundance: .; v_gene: TRBV19; CDR3nt: TGTGCCAGTACCAACTCCCCATATGAGCAGTTCTTC; CDR3aa: CASTNSPYEQFF
j_gene: TRBJ1-1; d_gene: .; abundance: once; v_gene: TRBV5-4; CDR3nt: TGTGCCAGCAGCCCCTTCCGACGGGAGAACACTGAAGCTTTCTTT; CDR3aa: CASSPFRRENTEAFF
j_gene: TRBJ1-6; d_gene: TRBD1; abundance: .; v_gene: TRBV14; CDR3nt: TGTGCCAGCAGCCAAGGACAGGGGGCGGTCCCCCTCCACTTT; CDR3aa: CASSQGQGAVPLHF
j_gene: TRBJ2-5; d_gene: TRBD1; abundance: .; v_gene: TRBV12-3/TRBV12-4; CDR3nt: TGTGCCAGCAGTTTAGGGACAGGGACGAGGGGGGAGACCCAGTACTTC; CDR3aa: CASSLGTGTRGETQYF
j_gene: TRBJ2-2; d_gene: .; abundance: once; v_gene: TRBV29-1; CDR3nt: TGCAGCGTTGAAGGGGCTAGCGTTAACACCGGGGAGCTGTTTTTT; CDR3aa: CSVEGASVNTGELFF
j_gene: TRBJ2-3; d_gene: TRBD2; abundance: .; v_gene: TRBV7-8; CDR3nt: TGTGCCAGCAGCCGGGGGGGGCGACTAGCGGGCACAGATACGCAGTATTTT; CDR3aa: CASSRGGRLAGTDTQYF
j_gene: TRBJ2-7; d_gene: .; abundance: once; v_gene: TRBV7-2; CDR3nt: TGTGCCAGCAGCCCACTAAGGGCTAAGAGCTCCTACGAGCAGTACTTC; CDR3aa: CASSPLRAKSSYEQYF
j_gene: TRBJ1-2; d_gene: .; abundance: .; v_gene: TRBV5-4; CDR3nt: TGTGCCAGCAGCTTAGCCAGGGGACAAAGAAACTATGGCTACACCTTC; CDR3aa: CASSLARGQRNYGYTF
j_gene: TRBJ2-5; d_gene: .; abundance: .; v_gene: TRBV27; CDR3nt: TGTGCCAGCAGTTTTTGGGGCGGAGAGACCCAGTACTTC; CDR3aa: CASSFWGGETQYF
j_gene: TRBJ2-7; d_gene: TRBD2; abundance: .; v_gene: TRBV20-1; CDR3nt: TGCAGTGCTACCTTATTATTCGGACTAGCGGGAGACTACGAGCAGTACTTC; CDR3aa: CSATLLFGLAGDYEQYF
j_gene: TRBJ1-5; d_gene: .; abundance: .; v_gene: TRBV20-1; CDR3nt: TGCAGTGCTCTCTTGAATAGCAATCAGCCCCAGCATTTT; CDR3aa: CSALLNSNQPQHF
j_gene: TRBJ2-7; d_gene: .; abundance: .; v_gene: TRBV27; CDR3nt: TGTGCCAGCAGTTTAAAGGGGTCCTACGAGCAGTACTTC; CDR3aa: CASSLKGSYEQYF